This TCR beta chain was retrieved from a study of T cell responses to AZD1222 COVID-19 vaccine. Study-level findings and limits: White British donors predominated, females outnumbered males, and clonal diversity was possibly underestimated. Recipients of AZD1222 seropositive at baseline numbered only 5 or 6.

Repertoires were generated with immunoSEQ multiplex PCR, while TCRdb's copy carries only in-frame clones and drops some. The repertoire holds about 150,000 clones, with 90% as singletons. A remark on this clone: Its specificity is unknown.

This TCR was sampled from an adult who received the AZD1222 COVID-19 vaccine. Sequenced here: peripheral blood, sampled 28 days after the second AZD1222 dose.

In DNA form, the CDR3 reads TGTGCCAGCAGTCGGGTACAGGGGGCCGCCTCGCCCCAGCATTTT. Encoded protein: CASSRVQGAASPQHF. The chain is built from TRBV6-6 and TRBJ1-5; TRBD1 matches at 9 bases. The trim removed 5 bases at V and 9 bases at J, leaving 11 bases unmatched. The CDR3 length is 15 residues. Per the germline V gene, CDR1 is MNHNY and CDR2 is SVGAGI (reference sequence).